One and the same sample provided the 11 T cell receptor beta chains below, sequenced in a study of CD8+ T cells in alopecia areata. Investigators isolated RNA and reverse transcribed it into cDNA to act as the sequencing template. The data were produced by immunoSEQ multiplex PCR, yet TCRdb's version contains in-frame clones alone and is incomplete. The sample includes roughly 180,000 clones, around 60% seen only once; the top ten take 3.3%. Treatment here: oral pan-JAK inhibitor, 5-10 mg twice daily. The material sequenced was CD4+ T cells sorted from blood, taken at week 4, from a patient treated with tofacitinib. These TCRs come from a human donor with alopecia areata.

This clone was observed once. V is TRBV29-1 and J is TRBJ2-7; 7 positions match TRBD1. The CDR3 consists of 12 residues. Germline V gene lookup returns CDR1 SQVTM and CDR2 ANQGSEA. V shed 7 bases and J 3 bases; nucleotides not matched to a gene: 6. The CDR3 DNA reads TGCAGCGCCTGGGACAGATTCTACGAGCAGTACTTC. Translating it yields CSAWDRFYEQYF.

DNA for the CDR3: TGCGCCAGCAGCTTGGCGGAGTCCACTGAAGCTTTCTTT. This encodes CASSLAESTEAFF. The gene calls are TRBV5-1 and TRBJ1-1; D remains unclear. This CDR3 comprises 13 residues. Germline lookup yields CDR1 SGHRS and CDR2 YFSETQ. V shed 0 bases and J shed 4 bases, with 7 bases lying between them. Full variable domain (missing parts from reference TRBV5-1 and TRBJ1-1): KAGVTQTPRYLIKTRGQQVTLSCSPISGHRSVSWYQQTPGQGLQFLFEYFSETQRNKGNFPGRFSGRQFSNSRSEMNVSTLELGDSALYLCASSLAESTEAFFGQGTRLTVV.

The rearrangement joins TRBV7-9 to TRBJ1-1; D is unclear. V was shortened by 2 bases and J by 10 bases, with 8 bases between the two germline ends. The CDR3 length is 11 residues. Germline V lookup: CDR1 SEHNR, CDR2 FQNEAQ (reference sequence). The CDR3 protein is CASSLQLRAFF. In DNA form, the CDR3 reads TGTGCCAGCAGCTTACAACTTAGAGCTTTCTTT. The full variable domain, rest sourced from reference TRBV7-9 and TRBJ1-1, is DTGVSQNPRHKITKRGQNVTFRCDPISEHNRLYWYRQTLGQGPEFLTYFQNEAQLEKSRLLSDRFSAERPKGSFSTLEIQRTEQGDSAMYLCASSLQLRAFFGQGTRLTVV.

This clone showed up just once. This sequence joins TRBV29-1 and TRBJ1-2, with TRBD1 as a possible D gene (6 bases). The CDR3 has 12 residues. Trimming took 5 bases from V and 2 from J, leaving 9 bases between them. Germline V gene sequence: CDR1 SQVTM, CDR2 ANQGSEA. CDR3 sequence (DNA): TGCAGCGTTCGCGGGGGCAACTATGGCTACACCTTC. It encodes CSVRGGNYGYTF.

The gene calls are TRBV11-2 and TRBJ2-5; no definite D call. The CDR3 is 13 residues long. The V end was cut by 1 base, the J end by 3 bases, with 6 bases between. The V gene's germline CDR1 is SGHAT and CDR2 FQNNGV. CDR3 protein: CASSLGPEETQYF. DNA of the CDR3: TGTGCCAGCAGCTTAGGCCCGGAAGAGACCCAGTACTTC.

This rearrangement joins TRBV5-1 to TRBJ1-6; 9 nucleotides agree with TRBD1. CDR1 SGHRS and CDR2 YFSETQ come from the germline V gene. Trimming removed 4 bases from V and 8 bases from J; junction bases left unmatched: 4. The CDR3 spans 14 residues. Written as DNA, the CDR3 is TGCGCCAGCAGCCTCCGGGACAGGGATTCACCCCTCCACTTT. Translation gives CASSLRDRDSPLHF.

V and J are TRBV30 and TRBJ2-5; weak D call: TRBD1 (5 bases). The CDR3 spans 12 residues. Germline V gene data show CDR1 as GTSNPN and CDR2 as SVGIG (reference sequence). V lost 5 bases and J 5 bases, leaving 12 bases between the germline ends. The CDR3 sequence is CAWEVGRETQYF. The CDR3, as DNA: TGTGCCTGGGAAGTGGGGCGGGAGACCCAGTACTTC.

In this sample, this clone turned up once. The chain joins TRBV7-2 to TRBJ2-7; TRBD1 might be the D (6 bases). Trimming shortened V by 0 bases and J by 6 bases, and 9 bases separated the two germline ends. The V gene's germline CDR1 is SGHTA and CDR2 FQGNSA. This CDR3 region has 13 residues. CDR3: CASSLAQGLEQYF. Written as DNA, the CDR3 is TGTGCCAGCAGCTTAGCCCAGGGGCTCGAGCAGTACTTC.

The chain joins TRBV6-1 to TRBJ1-5, with D hard to call. The CDR3 has 12 residues. V lost 6 bases and J lost 5, with 8 bases in between. Germline CDR1 and CDR2: MNHNS and SASEGT. CDR3 region: CASRNVDQPQHF. CDR3 coding DNA: TGTGCCAGCAGAAATGTAGATCAGCCCCAGCATTTT.

CDR3 nucleotides: TGTGCCAGCAGCGCTCAGGGATACAATGAGCAGTTCTTC. Protein: CASSAQGYNEQFF. The chain links TRBV2 to TRBJ2-1; maybe TRBD1 (5 bases). Germline assignment: CDR1 SNHLY and CDR2 FYNNEI. V lost 6 bases to trimming and J lost 4 bases, with 10 bases between them. CDR3 size: 13 residues.

There are a few counts of this clone. Other DNA variants within this sample encode the same CDR3. The rearrangement joins TRBV29-1 to TRBJ1-1, with 7 bases aligning to TRBD1. Germline V CDR1 and CDR2: SQVTM, ANQGSEA. The CDR3 covers 13 residues. J gave up 0 bases and V 4 bases, and 2 bases lay outside the gene matches. CDR3 bases: TGCAGCGTTGGACAGGGATTGAACACTGAAGCTTTCTTT. Its protein is CSVGQGLNTEAFF.